The sequence of this TCR beta chain was determined in a study of cytomegalovirus exposure and HLA in healthy donors. The study's findings and limits: Earlier analysis looked at TCR beta V segments, and most were productive about 87% or about 30% of the time. HLA-A and HLA-B allele assignments for most subjects were reportedly predicted accurately using TCR beta sequences.

The PCR had 60 Vbeta and 13 Jbeta primers. Profiled with immunoSEQ multiplex PCR; TCRdb holds only in-frame clones, not every one. Of 150,000 to 200,000 clones in the sample, around 80% were seen once. V gave up 0 bases and J gave up 7 bases, with 16 bases separating them. The V gene's germline CDR1 is MNHEY and CDR2 SMNVEV (reference sequence). The CDR3 consists of 15 residues. This clone was observed a handful of times. Its antigen is unknown. The sample was PBMCs. The rearrangement links TRBV27 to TRBJ2-7; maybe TRBD2 (6 bases). This TCR was sampled from a woman aged 25 to 39 in good health and CMV-seronegative. This chain's CDR3 is CASSLSSAGRGEQYF. In DNA form, the CDR3 reads TGTGCCAGCAGTTTATCGTCCGCGGGCCGGGGGGAGCAGTACTTC.